A selection of T cell receptor beta chains follows, all from one sample in a study of response to subunit inactivated influenza vaccine. TCRdb fed the RT-PCR reads into MiXCR, producing one record per CDR3 protein. The sample carries around 150,000 distinct CDR3 sequences, about a tenth recorded once. This material consisted of non-naive T cells sorted from PBMCs, taken more than 35 days after vaccination. These receptors were collected from a man aged 50 or older who received an inactivated influenza vaccine. Each CDR3 is given with its conserved first and last residue. A D gene is named only where the DNA matches it firmly. Not every row has a clone size; where given, it reads once, few, many or a size class.

d_gene,j_gene,abundance,v_gene,CDR3aa,CDR3nt
.,TRBJ1-1,few,TRBV6-5,CASSYGLGGGTEAFF,TGTGCCAGCAGTTACGGGTTAGGAGGAGGCACTGAAGCTTTCTTT
.,TRBJ2-2,many,TRBV9,CASSVGQVNTGELFF,TGTGCCAGCAGCGTAGGGCAGGTGAACACCGGGGAGCTGTTTTTT
.,TRBJ2-5,.,TRBV27,CASSMTRLGETQYF,TGTGCCAGCAGTATGACTAGGCTTGGGGAGACCCAGTACTTC
.,TRBJ1-1,many,TRBV5-1,CASSYFDSYTEAFF,TGCGCCAGCAGCTATTTCGATTCGTACACTGAAGCTTTCTTT
TRBD2,TRBJ2-3,few,TRBV6-2/TRBV6-3,CASSSPPRGLATDTQYF,TGTGCCAGCAGTTCTCCCCCCCGGGGACTAGCCACAGATACGCAGTATTTT
TRBD1,TRBJ2-7,few,TRBV12-3/TRBV12-4,CASRGMYRGHYEQYF,TGTGCCAGCAGGGGCATGTACAGGGGGCACTACGAGCAGTACTTC
TRBD1,TRBJ2-6,.,TRBV20-1,CSARTGGIAGANVLTF,TGCAGTGCTAGGACAGGGGGCATAGCTGGGGCCAACGTCCTGACTTTC
.,TRBJ2-5,.,TRBV28,CASSAVGSETQYF,TGTGCCAGCAGTGCCGTGGGTAGCGAGACCCAGTACTTC
.,TRBJ2-7,few,TRBV20-1,CSATNRFQQYF,TGCAGTGCTACCAACAGGTTCCAGCAGTACTTC
TRBD1,TRBJ2-5,.,TRBV6-5,CTSSYAGQGAMVTQYF,TGTACCAGCAGTTACGCCGGACAGGGGGCGATGGTGACCCAGTACTTC
.,TRBJ1-2,many,TRBV20-1,CSARGRLGVSYGYTF,TGCAGTGCTAGAGGGAGGTTGGGTGTCAGCTATGGCTACACCTTC
.,TRBJ2-7,.,TRBV6-2/TRBV6-3,CASSYSWSDYPYEQYF,TGTGCCAGCAGTTACTCGTGGAGTGACTACCCCTACGAGCAGTACTTC
.,TRBJ1-3,few,TRBV11-1,CASRKDGSGNTIYF,TGTGCCAGCAGGAAGGACGGCTCTGGAAACACCATATATTTT
.,TRBJ1-5,.,TRBV5-4,CASSSDRNQPQHF,TGTGCCAGCAGTTCCGACCGCAATCAGCCCCAGCATTTT
.,TRBJ2-7,many,TRBV2,CASSNRAYEQYF,TGTGCCAGCAGCAACAGGGCGTACGAGCAGTACTTC
.,TRBJ1-1,many,TRBV7-3,CASSLDSMNTEAFF,TGTGCCAGCAGCTTGGACAGCATGAACACTGAAGCTTTCTTT
.,TRBJ1-5,.,TRBV18,CASSADSSNQPQHF,TGTGCCAGCTCGGCGGACAGTAGCAATCAGCCCCAGCATTTT
.,TRBJ2-1,few,TRBV7-9,CASSLRETGSNEQFF,TGTGCCAGCAGCTTAAGGGAAACAGGGAGCAATGAGCAGTTCTTC
TRBD1,TRBJ1-4,many,TRBV12-3/TRBV12-4,CASSQGTGLTNEKLFF,TGTGCCAGCAGTCAGGGGACAGGGCTCACTAATGAAAAACTGTTTTTT
.,TRBJ1-1,.,TRBV12-3/TRBV12-4,CASSLVGGSEAFF,TGTGCCAGCAGTTTAGTTGGAGGGTCTGAAGCTTTCTTT
TRBD2,TRBJ2-7,many,TRBV7-2,CASSAQYGRNYEQYF,TGTGCCAGCAGCGCCCAGTACGGGAGGAACTACGAGCAGTACTTC
TRBD2,TRBJ2-1,.,TRBV11-2,CASSVSGTSGYEQFF,TGTGCCAGCAGCGTCTCCGGGACTAGCGGCTATGAGCAGTTCTTC
TRBD2,TRBJ2-5,few,TRBV12-3/TRBV12-4,CASSRTSGGSSETQYF,TGTGCCAGCAGCCGCACTAGCGGGGGGTCGTCAGAGACCCAGTACTTC
.,TRBJ2-7,many,TRBV5-1,CASMLGVGGLYEQYF,TGCGCCAGCATGCTGGGTGTCGGGGGGCTTTACGAGCAGTACTTC
.,TRBJ2-2,many,TRBV13,CASSLVTSGELFF,TGTGCCAGCAGCTTAGTCACGTCCGGGGAGCTGTTTTTT
TRBD2,TRBJ2-1,few,TRBV7-2,CASSTWTSGGNEQFF,TGTGCCAGCAGCACCTGGACTAGCGGGGGGAATGAGCAGTTCTTC